This TCR beta chain was captured by sequencing in a study of blood T cells in healthy people across ages. PCR was performed a second time for about 6 to 12 cycles using a sample-barcoded 5' primer and a J-beta primer mix. Each CDR3 protein gets one entry after TCRdb re-called the 5' RACE reads with MiXCR. The sample holds 1.5 million to 1.9 million distinct CDR3 sequences, around 40% seen once. CDR1 and CDR2 (germline): MNHNY, SVGAGI (reference sequence). With 10 bases removed from V and 4 bases from J, the gap between germline ends came to 14 bases. The CDR3 runs 13 residues. The sample holds a few counts of this clonotype.

Source material: blood. The source is a woman aged 18-29 years in good health. The genes are TRBV6-6 and TRBJ2-1; no clear D gene. The CDR3 loop is CATTETLYNEQFF. Written as DNA, the CDR3 is TGTGCCACCACTGAGACCCTATACAATGAGCAGTTCTTC.